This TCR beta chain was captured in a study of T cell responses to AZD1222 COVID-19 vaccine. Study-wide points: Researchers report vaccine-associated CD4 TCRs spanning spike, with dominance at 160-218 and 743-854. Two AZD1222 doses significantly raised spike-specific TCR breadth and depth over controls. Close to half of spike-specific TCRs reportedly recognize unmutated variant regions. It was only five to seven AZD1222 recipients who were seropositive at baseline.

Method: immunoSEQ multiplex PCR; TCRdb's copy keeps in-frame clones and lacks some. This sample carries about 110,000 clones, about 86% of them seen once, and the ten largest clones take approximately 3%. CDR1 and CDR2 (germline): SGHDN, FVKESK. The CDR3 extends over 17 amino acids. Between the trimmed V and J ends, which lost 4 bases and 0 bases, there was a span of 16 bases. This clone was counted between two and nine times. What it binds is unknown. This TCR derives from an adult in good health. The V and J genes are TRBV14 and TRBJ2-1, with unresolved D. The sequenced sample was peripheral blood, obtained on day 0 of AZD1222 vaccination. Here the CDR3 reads CASSPLDGFRSYNEQFF. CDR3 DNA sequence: TGTGCCAGCAGCCCCCTGGATGGGTTCCGCTCCTACAATGAGCAGTTCTTC.